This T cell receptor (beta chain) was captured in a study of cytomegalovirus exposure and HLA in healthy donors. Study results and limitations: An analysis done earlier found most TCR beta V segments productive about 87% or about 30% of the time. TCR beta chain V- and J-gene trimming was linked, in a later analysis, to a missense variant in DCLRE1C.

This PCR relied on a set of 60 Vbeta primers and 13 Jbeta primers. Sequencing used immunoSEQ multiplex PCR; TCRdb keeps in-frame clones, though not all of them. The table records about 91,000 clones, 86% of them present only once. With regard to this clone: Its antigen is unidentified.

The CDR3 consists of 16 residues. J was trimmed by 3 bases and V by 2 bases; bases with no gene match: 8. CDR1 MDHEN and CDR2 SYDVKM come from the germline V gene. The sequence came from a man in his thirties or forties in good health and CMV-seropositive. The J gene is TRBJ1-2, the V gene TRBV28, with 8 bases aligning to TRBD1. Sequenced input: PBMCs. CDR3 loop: CASSLPGQGSYYGYTF. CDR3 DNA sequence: TGTGCCAGCAGTTTACCAGGACAGGGTTCATACTATGGCTACACCTTC.